The source of this TCR beta chain is a study of T cell repertoires in cytomegalovirus infection. Overall study: TCR beta signatures that were public indicated CMV infection and matching HLA type. Study outcomes and limitations: The response measured ex vivo was dominated by TCR beta clonotypes (HLA-C-restricted and CMV-specific). Of the TCR beta families, the public ones yielded a cumulative frequency that identified carriers of CMV plus the relevant HLA.

This clonotype has more than one count but fewer than ten. Its antigen is as yet unknown. There are 17 residues in the CDR3. The germline V gene has CDR1 SGHTA and CDR2 FQGNSA. Deletions cut 5 bases from V and 4 bases from J, with 23 bases between. One entry per CDR3 protein results from TCRdb running MiXCR on the reads. This table holds approximately 910,000 distinct CDR3 sequences, approximately 32% found once. The gene calls are TRBV7-2 and TRBJ1-2; the D gene is possibly TRBD1 (6 bases). Specimen: cultured CD8+ T cells from PBMCs, collected from culture after CMV antigen stimulation. The clonotype originates from a human donor in good health (CMV status not recorded). Some clones in this sample may be carry-over from other donors' samples. The chain's CDR3 is CASSPILWGRGTYGYTF. The DNA for the CDR3 is TGTGCCAGCAGCCCAATCCTCTGGGGCAGGGGTACCTATGGCTACACCTTC.